The TCR beta chain described here comes from a study of blood T cells in healthy people across ages. Together with a sample-barcoded 5' primer, a J-beta primer mix was included in a second PCR lasting roughly 6 to 12 cycles. Individual samples furnished no less than 2.5 million CDR3-containing paired-end reads apiece. TCRdb analysed the 5' RACE reads with MiXCR anew, one entry per CDR3 protein. Counted here are hundreds of thousands of distinct CDR3 sequences, about 21% occurring once; the ten biggest clones make up 3% to 4%. There were healthy Caucasian individuals from Russia, aged 6 to 90, serving as donors. Study-level points and caveats: A greater number of naive CD4+ cells and higher diversity distinguished long-lived donors from aged donors. Roughly linear age-related decline in beta diversity appeared, significant by age about 40.

Comment on this clonotype: Its specificity is unknown. One end of the junction fails to match germline, which may point to a read error.

Input material: blood. The TCR originated in a man aged 65-85 years in good health.

CDR3 residues: CASSFPPGTGSTDTQYF. As DNA, the CDR3 is TGTGCTAGCAGCTTTCCCCCCGGGACAGGGTCCACAGATACGCAGTATTTT. This chain connects TRBV7-7 to TRBJ2-3; 9 bases align to TRBD1. The CDR3 totals 17 residues. The germline V gene encodes CDR1 SSHAT and CDR2 FNYEAQ (reference sequence).